The TCR beta chain described here comes from a study of T cells after yellow fever vaccination (dated by TCRdb to about 2019). General notes on the study: The SMART-Seq v4 Ultra Low Input RNA kit was used to prepare libraries from fractions with low cell numbers. The cohort comprised two healthy male donors, one aged 18 to 30 and one aged 30 to 40 years. To track T-cell clones before and after primary and booster YFV17D yellow fever vaccination, bulk TCR alpha and beta repertoires were sequenced longitudinally. Blood was collected at multiple timepoints before and after primary and secondary immunization, and bulk PBMC replicates and cell subsets were isolated.

TCR cDNA was made using 5'RACE template switching, a step that added a universal primer site and unique molecular identifiers. cDNA synthesis was primed from both the TCR alpha and TCR beta constant segments. Libraries were amplified in two PCR steps, with sample barcodes and sequencing adapters added in the second step. Libraries were sequenced on Illumina HiSeq 2500 (2x100 bp) or NovaSeq (2x150 bp). The paper's processing steps were these. Reads were demultiplexed and collapsed into UMI consensus sequences with MIGEC, and V(D)J alignment was performed with MiXCR. Vaccine-responding clonotypes were defined with edgeR using replicate PBMC samples, requiring FDR below 0.01 and a log2 fold change above 5 up to day 15. Each bulk clonotype was labeled CD4 or CD8 based on which sequenced repertoire, CD4 or CD8, contained the clonotype at higher abundance. The public reads were quality trimmed at Q25 with fastp and then assembled into clones with MiXCR by TCRdb, keeping productive beta chains. Entries that share a CDR3 protein sequence are merged under the most common genes and DNA. These V and J calls derive from TCRdb rather than the authors' analysis. This sample lists approximately 550,000 distinct CDR3 sequences; roughly a fifth were detected once. The ten largest account for 13% to 15% of the sample.

Overall study results and their limits: After the booster, most of the clones that had expanded following primary vaccination were detected again (roughly 96% of CD4 and 80% to 90% of CD8), which suggests that memory was broadly maintained. Compared with the primary T-cell response, the secondary T-cell response was weaker but faster, peaking on day 5 rather than day 15. The study included only two donors, which limits how far the findings can be generalized. A small share of clonotypes was detected in both CD4 and CD8 compartments, with the overlap likely arising from convergent recombination. FACS-sorted repertoires could contain abundant contaminating clonotypes from the bulk population, so computational filtering was required.

The sample holds a few counts of this clonotype. This receptor's antigen is unknown. Per-nucleotide qualities are absent, and no much larger clonotype sits a single base away. The sample's treatment or condition, from its label and the paper: live attenuated yellow fever vaccine strain. At every blood-draw timepoint, two biological replicates of bulk PBMCs were collected. PBMCs were isolated from peripheral blood using a standard Ficoll-Paque protocol. RNA was extracted with TriZol from bulk PBMCs, CD4 and CD8 fractions, and dextramer-positive and dextramer-negative fractions. Sequences were derived from PBMCs, sampled 15 days after the yellow fever booster vaccination. This TCR was sampled from a man aged 25 to 40 who received the YFV17D yellow fever vaccine.

CDR3 region: CASSLAGTGGFIEQFF. In nucleotide form, the sequence is TGCGCCAGCAGCTTGGCCGGGACAGGGGGATTTATTGAGCAGTTCTTC. The V and J genes are TRBV5-1 and TRBJ2-1; the junction holds 11 bases that match TRBD1. Trimming takes 0 bases off V and 9 bases off J; junction bases not matched to a gene: 8. The CDR3 spans 16 residues, from the cysteine through the phenylalanine. Only the CDR3 region is kept as DNA, spanning 48 bases read in frame from base 1. Reading the germline V gene gives CDR1 SGHRS and CDR2 YFSETQ.